This T cell receptor beta chain was sequenced in a study of blood T cell repertoires in COVID-19. Across the study: COVID-19 samples collected from the United States, Italy and Spain covered acute and convalescent phases. T cells, B-cell-depleted T cells, or PBMCs provided the cDNA or gDNA that served as material.

Per the original data handling: Quantification of nucleated cells was approximated via reference gene primer amplification. Method: immunoSEQ multiplex PCR; TCRdb's copy keeps in-frame clones and lacks some. V, J and clone size derive from that table, while D and trimming were established from the DNA sequence. This sample has about 520,000 clones; roughly 85% occur once, and the top ten carry 3% to 3.5%. Trimming removed 2 bases from V and 0 bases from J, with 11 bases in between. This CDR3 spans 15 amino acids. CDR1 is LNHDA and CDR2 is SQIVND in the germline V gene (reference sequence). The J gene is TRBJ2-7, the V gene TRBV19, with D perhaps matching TRBD1 (5 bases). Material: peripheral blood. The clonotype was recovered from a human donor in a cohort sampled during active COVID-19. The CDR3 sequence: CASSISRGFSYEQYF. CDR3 bases: TGTGCCAGTAGTATAAGTAGGGGATTCTCCTACGAGCAGTACTTC.